This entry lists 24 T cell receptor beta chains sequenced from one sample in a study of T cells in Graves' hyperthyroidism and ophthalmopathy. Amplification yielded TCR beta CDR3 regions, with RNA transcripts as the source. Researchers ran a first-round RT-PCR on the TCR CDR3 using the HTBI primer set. TCRdb analysed the multiplex PCR reads with MiXCR anew, one entry per CDR3 protein. The data contain approximately 640,000 distinct CDR3 sequences, about 45% of them singletons. Sequencing input: peripheral blood or thyroid tissue (not recorded which). The receptors stem from an adult man with Graves' disease, either hyperthyroidism or ophthalmopathy (not recorded which).

This clonotype was seen at least ten times. The chain couples TRBV24-1 to TRBJ1-5; tentative D call: TRBD1 (6 bases). V was pared by 9 bases and J by 7 bases, with 27 bases between. Germline lookup yields CDR1 KGHDR and CDR2 SFDVKD. The CDR3 totals 17 residues. CDR3 sequence (DNA): TGTGCCACCTCGCCGTCATTTGGGGCAGGGGTGGACCAGCCCCAGCATTTT. As protein: CATSPSFGAGVDQPQHF.

This clonotype has just a few counts. A read error may produce the germline difference seen at one junction end. The V gene is TRBV29-1, the J gene TRBJ2-7, with 7 nucleotides matching TRBD1. Germline CDR1 is SQVTM and CDR2 is ANQGSEA. The CDR3 loop spans 11 amino acids. CDR3 loop: CSVGQGYERYF. The CDR3 region has the DNA TGCAGCGTTGGACAGGGATACGAGCGGTACTTC.

The CDR3 sequence: CASSLMVDRAAYEQYF. The CDR3 region has the DNA TGTGCCAGCAGCTTAATGGTAGACAGGGCAGCCTACGAGCAGTACTTC. This sequence joins TRBV7-9 and TRBJ2-7; 7 positions agree with TRBD1. The CDR3 covers 16 residues. After removal of 2 bases from V and 2 bases from J, the junction contained 9 bases not matched to a gene. Germline loops: CDR1 SEHNR, CDR2 FQNEAQ (reference sequence).

CDR3 bases: TGCGCCAGCAGCGCCGGTCTGCAGGGGCGGACTGAAGCTTTCTTT. The encoded protein is CASSAGLQGRTEAFF. The chain employs TRBV5-1 and TRBJ1-1; tentative D call: TRBD1 (6 bases). The germline CDR1 and CDR2 sequences are SGHRS and YFSETQ. V was pared by 4 bases and J by 5 bases, with 18 bases between. The CDR3 runs to 15 residues.

The count of this clonotype is one. This clone may be a read error of a much larger clone one base away. The chain uses TRBV7-4 and TRBJ1-6; D might be TRBD1 (6 bases). Per the germline V gene, CDR1 is SGHVT and CDR2 is SQSDAQ. The CDR3 runs 14 residues. The CDR3 here is CASSYGQRNSTLHF. The CDR3 DNA is TGTGCCAGCAGTTACGGACAGAGGAATTCAACCCTCCACTTT.

This clonotype was counted at least ten times. Its ends do not fully match the called genes, so a read error is possible. The chain recombines TRBV5-1 with TRBJ1-4, with D possibly being TRBD1 (6 bases). The CDR3 is 15 residues long. Germline CDR1 SGHRS, CDR2 YFSETQ. The CDR3 nucleotides are TGCGCCAGCAGCTTCTCAGGGGCAACGAATGAAAAACTGTTTTTT. It translates to CASSFSGATNEKLFF.

This clonotype was detected only a few times. The chain couples TRBV14 to TRBJ1-1; D might be TRBD1 (6 bases). This CDR3 spans 14 amino acids. The V and J ends lost 8 bases and 2 bases respectively, with 15 bases between them. The germline CDR1 and CDR2 sequences are SGHDN and FVKESK. This CDR3 is CASAPTGINTEAFF. The CDR3 DNA follows: TGTGCCAGCGCTCCGACAGGCATCAACACTGAAGCTTTCTTT.

Here the CDR3 reads CASSLDPGDYEQYF. CDR3 in DNA: TGTGCCAGCAGCTTAGATCCGGGCGACTACGAGCAGTACTTC. V gene TRBV7-2 combines with J gene TRBJ2-7; unclear D gene. The V end was cut by 1 base, the J end by 3 bases, with 10 bases between. Germline V gene lookup returns CDR1 SGHTA and CDR2 FQGNSA. The CDR3 covers 14 residues.

Here the CDR3 reads CASSTSGNEQYF. The CDR3 nucleotides read TGTGCCAGCAGCACTAGCGGGAACGAGCAGTACTTC. The chain has TRBV6-1 and TRBJ2-7, with 10 positions matching TRBD2. There are 12 residues in the CDR3. Germline loops: CDR1 MNHNS, CDR2 SASEGT. V lost 6 bases, J lost 5 bases, and 1 base stayed unmatched.

V is TRBV10-3 and J is TRBJ2-7; 10 bases fit TRBD1. With 5 bases clipped from V and 2 bases from J, the junction kept 3 bases outside the gene matches. Germline CDR1 and CDR2: ENHRY and SYGVKD. The CDR3 covers 14 residues. CDR3 sequence: CAISRDRGAYEQYF. The CDR3 DNA follows: TGTGCCATCAGTCGGGACAGGGGCGCCTACGAGCAGTACTTC.

This clonotype was observed a few times. The chain couples TRBV5-1 to TRBJ2-7; D might be TRBD1 (5 bases). Trimming shortened V by 2 bases and J by 6 bases, and 12 bases separated the two germline ends. CDR1 and CDR2 from the germline V gene are SGHRS and YFSETQ. The CDR3 contains 13 residues. The CDR3 sequence is CASSFPGWREQYF. CDR3 nucleotide sequence: TGCGCCAGCAGCTTTCCAGGGTGGCGCGAGCAGTACTTC. The entire variable domain, with the rest obtained from reference TRBV5-1 and TRBJ2-7, is as follows: KAGVTQTPRYLIKTRGQQVTLSCSPISGHRSVSWYQQTPGQGLQFLFEYFSETQRNKGNFPGRFSGRQFSNSRSEMNVSTLELGDSALYLCASSFPGWREQYFGPGTRLTVT.

The V and J genes are TRBV10-1 and TRBJ1-1; no clear D. The CDR3 sequence is 15 residues long. V was trimmed by 2 bases and J by 1 base, leaving 11 bases between them. The germline V gene encodes CDR1 WNHNN and CDR2 SYGVQD (reference sequence). This CDR3 is CASSEPVVSNTEAFF. The CDR3 nucleotides read TGCGCCAGCAGTGAGCCGGTTGTCTCGAACACTGAAGCTTTCTTT.

This clonotype was recorded many times. The rearrangement uses TRBV2 and TRBJ1-4; D is perhaps TRBD1 (6 bases). The CDR3 spans 14 residues. Germline CDR1 is SNHLY and CDR2 is FYNNEI. The V end was cut by 6 bases, the J end by 6 bases, with 14 bases between. The CDR3 spells CASSPTGLHEKLFF. The CDR3 DNA sequence: TGTGCCAGCAGCCCGACAGGACTCCATGAAAAACTGTTTTTT.

At least ten counts were recorded for this clonotype. The rearrangement joins TRBV7-9 to TRBJ1-6, with 7 bases lining up with TRBD1. CDR1 is SEHNR, CDR2 FQNEAQ, per germline (reference sequence). V gave up 6 bases and J gave up 3 bases; unmatched junction bases: 2. This CDR3 comprises 14 residues. CDR3 sequence reads: CASSWDSYNSPLHF. DNA for the CDR3: TGTGCCAGCAGTTGGGACAGCTATAATTCACCCCTCCACTTT.

The genes are TRBV12-3 or TRBV12-4 and TRBJ2-7; TRBD2 is a possible D gene (7 bases). The CDR3 loop spans 15 amino acids. V gave up 3 bases and J gave up 6 bases, with 18 bases separating them. The CDR3 sequence: CASSFYRGARTEQYF. The CDR3 DNA is TGTGCCAGCAGTTTTTATCGGGGGGCGAGAACCGAGCAGTACTTC.

The V gene is TRBV7-2, the J gene TRBJ1-2; perhaps TRBD1 as D (6 bases). The germline V gene encodes CDR1 SGHTA and CDR2 FQGNSA. CDR3 size: 13 residues. Deletions cut 10 bases from V and 10 bases from J, with 22 bases between. The CDR3 nucleotides are TGTGCCATCAGTGAGTCCGGGGGCGGCGACTACACCTTC. This gives the protein CAISESGGGDYTF.

The rearrangement joins TRBV20-1 to TRBJ1-3; D is undetermined. CDR1 is DFQATT and CDR2 is SNEGSKA in the germline V gene (reference sequence). The CDR3 totals 11 residues. Trimming took off 3 bases at V and 7 bases at J, with 7 bases between the two ends. The CDR3 DNA reads TGCAGTGCTAGGCCGGGGAACACCATATATTTT. Amino acid sequence: CSARPGNTIYF.

This rearrangement joins TRBV29-1 to TRBJ2-2, with D possibly being TRBD1 (5 bases). The CDR3 sequence is 12 residues long. Trimming cost V 4 bases and J 7 bases, with 10 bases left between them. Germline CDR1 and CDR2: SQVTM and ANQGSEA. CDR3 loop: CSVAGFGGELFF. CDR3 coding DNA: TGCAGCGTTGCAGGGTTTGGCGGGGAGCTGTTTTTT.

The chain carries TRBV7-2 and TRBJ2-5, with 8 bases fitting TRBD1. V shed 5 bases, J shed 2 bases, and the junction held 7 bases outside the gene matches. The germline V gene encodes CDR1 SGHTA and CDR2 FQGNSA. The CDR3 loop spans 15 amino acids. In DNA, the CDR3 is TGTGCCAGCAGCCCCGGGACAGGCACTCAAGAGACCCAGTACTTC. This sequence encodes CASSPGTGTQETQYF.

This clonotype was observed a handful of times. The chain links TRBV7-2 to TRBJ1-5, with D uncertain. This CDR3 spans 14 amino acids. Germline lookup yields CDR1 SGHTA and CDR2 FQGNSA. V was shortened by 1 base and J by 4 bases, with 8 bases between the two germline ends. The CDR3 nucleotides are TGTGCCAGCAGCTTAGGGTTTGAGAATCAGCCCCAGCATTTT. It is translated as CASSLGFENQPQHF. Drawing the rest from reference TRBV7-2 and TRBJ1-5, the complete variable domain is GAGVSQSPSNKVTEKGKDVELRCDPISGHTALYWYRQSLGQGLEFLIYFQGNSAPDKSGLPSDRFSAERTGGSVSTLTIQRTQQEDSAVYLCASSLGFENQPQHFGDGTRLSIL.

This clonotype was seen a few times. The chain recombines TRBV12-3 or TRBV12-4 with TRBJ1-5; the match to TRBD1 covers 8 bases. The CDR3 has 16 residues. V lost 1 base to trimming and J lost 4 bases; unmatched junction nucleotides: 6. The CDR3 DNA reads TGTGCCAGCAGTTTAGGTCAGGGGGCTTTGAATCAGCCCCAGCATTTT. It codes for CASSLGQGALNQPQHF.

The chain combines TRBV7-9 with TRBJ2-7; TRBD1 or TRBD2 may be the D gene (5 bases each). CDR3 length: 15 amino acids. The germline V gene encodes CDR1 SEHNR and CDR2 FQNEAQ (reference sequence). The germline V and J ends were trimmed by 6 bases and 0 bases, with 15 bases remaining between them. In nucleotides, the CDR3 is TGTGCCAGCAGAGCGACTCGGGACGTCTCCTACGAGCAGTACTTC. Translation gives CASRATRDVSYEQYF.

This chain connects TRBV7-9 to TRBJ1-5; D is ambiguous. Germline CDR1 reads SEHNR; CDR2 reads FQNEAQ (reference sequence). Trimming pared 5 bases from V and 3 bases from J, leaving 11 bases between. This CDR3 has 14 amino acids. The CDR3 coding sequence is TGTGCCAGCAGCCATGGACTTGACAATCAGCCCCAGCATTTT. This translates into CASSHGLDNQPQHF.

This clonotype was picked up many times. Here the CDR3 DNA reads TGTGCCAGCAGCGACAGGGGATATGGAAACACCATATATTTT. Encoded protein: CASSDRGYGNTIYF. The chain has TRBV2 and TRBJ1-3, with 8 bases aligning to TRBD1. The CDR3 extends over 14 amino acids. Germline V CDR1 and CDR2: SNHLY, FYNNEI. With 6 bases clipped from V and 3 bases from J, the junction kept 4 bases outside the gene matches.